The clone carrying this T cell receptor beta chain is a singleton in its sample. The entry originates in a study of shared clonotypes between healthy human individuals. HIV-negative, healthy adults without recent acute infections or vaccinations were the donors. All participating donors were Caucasian adults from Nashville, Tennessee. CD4+ cells underwent separation, giving CD45RA+ naive and CD45RA-negative memory subsets. CDR1 SQVTM and CDR2 ANQGSEA come from the germline V gene. V was clipped by 4 bases and J by 1 base, with 7 bases between them. The CDR3 covers 12 residues. As originally analysed: Filtering of immunoSEQ junctional sequences could not match full-length read filtering. Sequencing was performed with immunoSEQ multiplex PCR; in TCRdb, only in-frame clones are kept and a portion is missing. From that table come the V and J calls and clone size; the DNA was used to work out D and trimming. Here the sample spans some 2,400,000 clones, 95% being singletons.

The chain recombines TRBV29-1 with TRBJ1-1; unclear D gene. The receptor was derived from a young man in good health. Sequenced input: naive CD4+ T cells sorted from blood. This sample's subset: CD45RA+ positively selected. The CDR3 sequence is CSVGLQNTEAFF. CDR3 nucleotides: TGCAGCGTTGGACTTCAGAACACTGAAGCTTTCTTT.